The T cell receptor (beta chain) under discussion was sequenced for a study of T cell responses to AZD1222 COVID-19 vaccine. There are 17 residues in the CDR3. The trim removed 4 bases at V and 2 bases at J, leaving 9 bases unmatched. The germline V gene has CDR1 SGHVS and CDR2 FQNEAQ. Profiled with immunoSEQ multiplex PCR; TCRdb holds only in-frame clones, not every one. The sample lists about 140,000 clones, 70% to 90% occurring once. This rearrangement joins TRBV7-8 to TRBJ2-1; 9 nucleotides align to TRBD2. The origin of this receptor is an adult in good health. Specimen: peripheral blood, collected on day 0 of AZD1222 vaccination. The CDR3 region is CASSSWVAGVPYNEQFF. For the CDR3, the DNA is TGTGCCAGCAGCTCCTGGGTAGCGGGAGTCCCCTACAATGAGCAGTTCTTC.